Listed below are T cell receptor beta chains from one sample, sequenced in a study of cytomegalovirus exposure and HLA in healthy donors. Sequencing used immunoSEQ multiplex PCR; TCRdb keeps in-frame clones, though not all of them. The sample holds fewer than 250,000 clones, 75% to 90% seen once. Sequenced: PBMCs. The receptors shown here come from a woman aged 25 to 39 in good health and CMV-seropositive. CDR3s include the opening cysteine and the closing phenylalanine or tryptophan. D genes are given only for firm matches.

d_call v_call cdr3_aa
- TRBV9 CASSATVMNTEAFF
- TRBV4-1 CASSPGLPNQPQHF
- TRBV30 CAWSRLLEEAFF
- TRBV28 CASSLWRYSSYEQYF
TRBD1 TRBV6-5 CASSYGTAAYEQYF
- TRBV2 CASREQLLNTEAFF
- TRBV5-1 CASSPSANTGELFF
- TRBV7-6 CASSASTSLYEQYF
- TRBV4-1 CASSMAGDYEQYF
- TRBV30 CAWRQEAFF
- TRBV5-5 CASSLHPAVSYEQYF
- TRBV25-1 CASSDLGGETGELFF
- TRBV9 CASSGQGSNTEAFF
TRBD1 TRBV23-1 CASSQSDRVLNQPQHF
TRBD2 TRBV6-1 CASSEAGLAGVVEQFF
- TRBV25-1 CASSADRWSSYNEQFF
TRBD2 TRBV6-7 CASSYSDSGGYNEQFF
TRBD2 TRBV27 CASSWDSGSREQYF
TRBD2 TRBV5-6 CASSLAGGGTYEQYF
TRBD1 TRBV6-1 CASRGQGSNYGYTF
TRBD1 TRBV6-1 CASEDRGGEKLFF
- TRBV6-1 CASSEVSPQHF
- TRBV4-3 CASSLDRTYEQYF
- TRBV21-1 CASSKVSEGSYEQYF
TRBD1 TRBV27 CASSLSLGQGALGANVLTF
TRBD1 TRBV5-1 CASSTGTGNTGELFF
- TRBV27 CASRSGSPFRDEQFF
TRBD2 TRBV9 CASSALAGERTGELFF
TRBD2 TRBV7-9 CASIPGGRVAGGANEQFF
- TRBV7-9 CASSAPGNTIYF